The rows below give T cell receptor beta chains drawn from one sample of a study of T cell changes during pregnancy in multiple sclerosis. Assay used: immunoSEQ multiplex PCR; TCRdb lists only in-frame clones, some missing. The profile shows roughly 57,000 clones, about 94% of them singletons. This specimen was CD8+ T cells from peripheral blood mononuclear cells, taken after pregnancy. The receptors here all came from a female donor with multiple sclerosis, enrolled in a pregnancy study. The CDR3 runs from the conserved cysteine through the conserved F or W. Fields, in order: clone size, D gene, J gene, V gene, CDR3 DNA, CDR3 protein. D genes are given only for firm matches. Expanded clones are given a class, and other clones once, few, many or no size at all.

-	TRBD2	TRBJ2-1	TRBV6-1	TGTGCCAGCAGTGAAGAACTAGCGGGTGTTCGGGATGAGCAGTTCTTC	CASSEELAGVRDEQFF
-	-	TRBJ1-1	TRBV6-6	TGTGCCAGCACGGACTGGGAGAACACTGAAGCTTTCTTT	CASTDWENTEAFF
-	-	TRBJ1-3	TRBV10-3	TGTGCCATCAGTTGGAATGGGGCGGTGAGCTCTGGAAACACCATATATTTT	CAISWNGAVSSGNTIYF
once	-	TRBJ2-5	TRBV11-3	TGTGCCAGCAGCTCCCGTGAAGGGGATCAAGAGACCCAGTACTTC	CASSSREGDQETQYF
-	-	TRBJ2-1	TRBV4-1	TGCGCCAGCACCAAGGGGAGGTGGGAGGCAGGGAATGAGCAGTTCTTC	CASTKGRWEAGNEQFF
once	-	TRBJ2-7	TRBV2	TGTGCCAGCAGTGCAGGGAAACCCTACGAGCAGTACTTC	CASSAGKPYEQYF
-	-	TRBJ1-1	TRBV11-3	TGTGCCAGCAGCTCGCGGGGGACGAACACTGAAGCTTTCTTT	CASSSRGTNTEAFF
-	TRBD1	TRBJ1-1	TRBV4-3	TGCGCCAGCAGCCAATTATTCCCGGGACAGGAGGAAGCTTTCTTT	CASSQLFPGQEEAFF
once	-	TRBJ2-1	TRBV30	TGTGCCTGGAGTTACCTTAGCTCCTACAATGAGCAGTTCTTC	CAWSYLSSYNEQFF
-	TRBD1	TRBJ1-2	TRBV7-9	TGTGCCAGCAGCGCAGAGACAGGGGGCCGAATGACTAACTATGGCTACACCTTC	CASSAETGGRMTNYGYTF
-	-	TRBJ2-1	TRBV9	TGTGCCAGCAGCGTCAATCCAGGGGTGGACAATGAGCAGTTCTTC	CASSVNPGVDNEQFF
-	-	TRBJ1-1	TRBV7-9	TGTGCCAGCAGCGGGGGCATCCACACTGAAGCTTTCTTT	CASSGGIHTEAFF
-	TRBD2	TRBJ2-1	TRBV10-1	TGCGCCAGCGGGACTAGCGGCCTTAAAACGCCATCCTACAATGAGCAGTTCTTC	CASGTSGLKTPSYNEQFF
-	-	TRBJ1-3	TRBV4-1	TGCGCCAGCAGCCATCCCAACCCCAGGGCTGGAAACACCATATATTTT	CASSHPNPRAGNTIYF
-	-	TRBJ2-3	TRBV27	TGTGCCAGCAGGCGGCGAGGAAGCCCAGTAATCACAGATACGCAGTATTTT	CASRRRGSPVITDTQYF
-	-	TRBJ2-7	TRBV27	TGTGCCAGCAGTTTATCCCGGGGAGGATCCTACGAGCAGTACTTC	CASSLSRGGSYEQYF
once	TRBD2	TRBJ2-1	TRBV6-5	TGTGCCAGCAGCTCTGGACTAGCAGTGGATGAGCAGTTCTTC	CASSSGLAVDEQFF
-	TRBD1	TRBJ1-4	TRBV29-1	TGCAGCGCTAGGACAGGGGATGAAAAACTGTTTTTT	CSARTGDEKLFF
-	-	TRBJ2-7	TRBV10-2	TGCGCCAGCAGTGCCGGTCGCTCCTACGAGCAGTACTTC	CASSAGRSYEQYF
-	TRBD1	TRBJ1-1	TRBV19	TGTGCCAGTAGTATTGAAGGACAGGGGCTATTGAACACTGAAGCTTTCTTT	CASSIEGQGLLNTEAFF
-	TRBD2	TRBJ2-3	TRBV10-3	TGTGCCATCAGTGAAGGAGCGGGAGGCCGGAGTGATACGCAGTATTTT	CAISEGAGGRSDTQYF
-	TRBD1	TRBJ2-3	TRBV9	TGTGCCAGCAGCGTGGGACAGGGAACTAGCACAGATACGCAGTATTTT	CASSVGQGTSTDTQYF
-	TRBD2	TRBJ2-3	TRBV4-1	TGCGCCAGCAGCCAAGAGGGACCGGGGATAGCGGGGGCCACAGATACGCAGTATTTT	CASSQEGPGIAGATDTQYF
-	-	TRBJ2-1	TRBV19	TGTGCCAGTAGTATTCAAAGTAGCTCCTACAATGAGCAGTTCTTC	CASSIQSSSYNEQFF
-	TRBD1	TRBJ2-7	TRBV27	TGTGCCAGCAGTCCGGGACAGGGGGCCAGCGAGCAGTACTTC	CASSPGQGASEQYF
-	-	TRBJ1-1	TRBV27	TGTGCCAGCAGCATGGAGGGGAAGAACACTGAAGCTTTCTTT	CASSMEGKNTEAFF
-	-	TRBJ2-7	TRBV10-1	TGCGCCAGCAGTGACAGGGGATTATCCTACGAGCAGTACTTC	CASSDRGLSYEQYF
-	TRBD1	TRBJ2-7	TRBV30	TGTGCCTGGAGTCCCCTGAGGGACAGCTTCTCCTACGAGCAGTACTTC	CAWSPLRDSFSYEQYF
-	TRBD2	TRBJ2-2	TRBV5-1	TGCGCCAGCATCCCCGGGAGGGCGGGGGGGGAGCTGTTTTTT	CASIPGRAGGELFF
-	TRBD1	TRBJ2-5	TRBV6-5	TGTGCCAGCAGTTACTCGGACAGGGGGCTCTTGGAGACCCAGTACTTC	CASSYSDRGLLETQYF
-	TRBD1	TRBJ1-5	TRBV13	TGTGCCAGCAGCTTAAGGACAGGGAACCAGCCCCAGCATTTT	CASSLRTGNQPQHF
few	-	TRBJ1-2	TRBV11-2	TGTGCCAGCAGCCCAGCGGCCTATGGCTACACCTTC	CASSPAAYGYTF
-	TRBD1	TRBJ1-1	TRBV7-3	TGTGCCAGCAGCACTGGGACAGACTCTGAAGCTTTCTTT	CASSTGTDSEAFF
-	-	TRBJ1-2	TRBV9	TGTGCCAGCGGGGGGGGACTCTATGGCTACACCTTC	CASGGGLYGYTF
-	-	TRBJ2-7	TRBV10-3	TGTGCCATCAGTGAGTCAGGTGGCGGCGAGACCTACGAGCAGTACTTC	CAISESGGGETYEQYF
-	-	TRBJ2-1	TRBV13	TGTGCCAGCAGCCCCGGACTTTACAATGAGCAGTTCTTC	CASSPGLYNEQFF
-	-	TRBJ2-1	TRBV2	TGTGCCAGCAGTTCTTCCAATGAGCAGTTCTTC	CASSSSNEQFF
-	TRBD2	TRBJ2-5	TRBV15	TGTGCCACCAGCAGAGGTACTAGCGGGAGTACGAAGACCCAGTACTTC	CATSRGTSGSTKTQYF
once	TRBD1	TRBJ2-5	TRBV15	TGTGCCACCAGCGGAGAACAGGGGGCAGAGACCCAGTACTTC	CATSGEQGAETQYF
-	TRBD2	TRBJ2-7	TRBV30	TGTGCCTGGAGTATTACAGCGGGAAGCTACGAGCAGTACTTC	CAWSITAGSYEQYF
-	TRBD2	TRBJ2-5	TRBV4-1	TGCGCCAGCAGCCTCGGACTAGCGGGAGAAGAGACCCAGTACTTC	CASSLGLAGEETQYF
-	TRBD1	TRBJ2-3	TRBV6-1	TGTGCCAGCGAGAAGACAGGGGGCGATTTAGATACGCAGTATTTT	CASEKTGGDLDTQYF
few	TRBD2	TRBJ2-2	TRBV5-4	TGTGCCAGCATTGCGGGAGGAGACACCGGGGAGCTGTTTTTT	CASIAGGDTGELFF
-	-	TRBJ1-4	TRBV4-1	TGCGCCAGCAGCCAAGGAGGTTCTGAGTATAATGAAAAACTGTTTTTT	CASSQGGSEYNEKLFF
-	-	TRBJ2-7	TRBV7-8	TGTGCCAGCAGCCCATTCCGCGGTCCAGCCTCCTACGAGCAGTACTTC	CASSPFRGPASYEQYF
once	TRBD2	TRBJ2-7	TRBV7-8	TGTGCCAGCAGCCCCAGACTAGCGGGAGGGCCAAAGGAGCAGTACTTC	CASSPRLAGGPKEQYF
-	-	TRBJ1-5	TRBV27	TGTGCCAGCAGTTCCAACCCCCGTCAGAATCAGCCCCAGCATTTT	CASSSNPRQNQPQHF
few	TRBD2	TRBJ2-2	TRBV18	TGTGCCAGCTCACTGCCGGGACTAGCGATTGTCACCGGGGAGCTGTTTTTT	CASSLPGLAIVTGELFF
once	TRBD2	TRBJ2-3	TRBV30	TGTGCCTGGGCCTGGACTAGCTCAGATACGCAGTATTTT	CAWAWTSSDTQYF
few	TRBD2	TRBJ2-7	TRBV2	TGTGCCAGCTGCGGACTAGCGGGAGCCCACGAGCAGTACTTC	CASCGLAGAHEQYF
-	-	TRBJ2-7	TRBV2	TGTGCCTTCGCTTCAGACTACCCGGTGCAGTACTTC	CAFASDYPVQYF